A selection of T cell receptor beta chains follows, all from one sample in a study of blood T cell dynamics during melanoma immunotherapy. Sequencing used immunoSEQ multiplex PCR; TCRdb keeps in-frame clones, though not all of them. The data show tens of thousands of clones, roughly 85% seen once. Sequences were derived from blood, sampled from a patient treated with checkpoint blockade. These receptors were collected from a human donor with melanoma. The CDR3 runs from the conserved cysteine through the conserved F or W. D genes are given only for firm matches. Not every row has a clone size; where given, it reads once, few, many or a size class.

D: NA; J: TRBJ2-1; V: TRBV7-3; size: NA; CDR3: CASSLQAGDNEQFF; DNA: TGTGCCAGCAGCTTACAGGCAGGGGACAATGAGCAGTTCTTC
D: TRBD1; J: TRBJ1-5; V: TRBV6-6; size: NA; CDR3: CASRSQGISNQPQHF; DNA: TGTGCCAGCAGATCACAGGGGATAAGCAATCAGCCCCAGCATTTT
D: NA; J: TRBJ1-2; V: TRBV5-1; size: NA; CDR3: CASRDSLTEGYGYTF; DNA: TGCGCCAGCCGCGACTCCCTAACGGAGGGCTATGGCTACACCTTC
D: TRBD1; J: TRBJ2-5; V: TRBV27; size: NA; CDR3: CASRLTGGQRGGETQYF; DNA: TGTGCCAGCAGGCTGACAGGGGGGCAGCGGGGCGGGGAGACCCAGTACTTC
D: NA; J: TRBJ2-7; V: TRBV6-6; size: NA; CDR3: CASSYTNREQYF; DNA: TGTGCCAGCAGTTACACAAACCGTGAGCAGTACTTC
D: TRBD1; J: TRBJ2-7; V: TRBV5-1; size: NA; CDR3: CASSPGTGSKQYF; DNA: TGCGCCAGCAGCCCTGGGACAGGGAGTAAGCAGTACTTC
D: NA; J: TRBJ2-1; V: TRBV19; size: NA; CDR3: CASSIAQGGHNEQFF; DNA: TGTGCCAGTAGTATAGCACAGGGCGGCCACAATGAGCAGTTCTTC
D: NA; J: TRBJ2-7; V: TRBV5-8; size: once; CDR3: CASSLGLVSNEQYF; DNA: TGTGCCAGCAGCTTGGGACTAGTAAGCAACGAGCAGTACTTC
D: TRBD1; J: TRBJ1-2; V: TRBV27; size: NA; CDR3: CASSQTGGTSNYGYTF; DNA: TGTGCCAGCAGTCAGACAGGGGGAACCTCTAACTATGGCTACACCTTC
D: TRBD2; J: TRBJ2-1; V: TRBV18; size: NA; CDR3: CASSSTGTSLNEQFF; DNA: TGTGCCAGCTCATCCACCGGGACTAGTCTAAATGAGCAGTTCTTC
D: NA; J: TRBJ2-7; V: TRBV27; size: NA; CDR3: CASSLGSRAYEQYF; DNA: TGTGCCAGCAGTTTAGGATCCAGGGCCTACGAGCAGTACTTC
D: NA; J: TRBJ2-7; V: TRBV5-1; size: NA; CDR3: CASSRGRAGTAVSPREQYF; DNA: TGCGCCAGCAGCCGGGGCCGGGCGGGCACGGCCGTAAGCCCTCGCGAGCAGTACTTC
D: NA; J: TRBJ2-3; V: TRBV7-3; size: NA; CDR3: CASSLQGGPTDTQYF; DNA: TGTGCCAGCAGCTTACAGGGGGGCCCCACAGATACGCAGTATTTT
D: TRBD2; J: TRBJ2-1; V: TRBV2; size: NA; CDR3: CAIRGGQFF; DNA: TGTGCCATACGGGGGGGGCAGTTCTTC
D: NA; J: TRBJ2-1; V: TRBV21-1; size: NA; CDR3: CASSNGQGAWNEQFF; DNA: TGTGCCAGCAGCAACGGTCAAGGGGCCTGGAATGAGCAGTTCTTC
D: NA; J: TRBJ2-7; V: TRBV9; size: NA; CDR3: CASSVGNRVGEQYF; DNA: TGTGCCAGCAGCGTAGGCAACAGGGTCGGCGAGCAGTACTTC
D: TRBD1; J: TRBJ1-1; V: TRBV18; size: NA; CDR3: CASSRQGNTEAFF; DNA: TGTGCCAGCTCGCGACAGGGCAACACTGAAGCTTTCTTT
D: TRBD1; J: TRBJ1-1; V: TRBV7-3; size: NA; CDR3: CASSGQANTEAFF; DNA: TGTGCCAGCAGCGGACAGGCGAACACTGAAGCTTTCTTT
D: NA; J: TRBJ2-1; V: TRBV7-2; size: NA; CDR3: CASSLQIYNEQFF; DNA: TGTGCCAGCAGCTTACAAATATACAATGAGCAGTTCTTC
D: TRBD2; J: TRBJ2-5; V: TRBV19; size: NA; CDR3: CASSIPTSGRAGVQYF; DNA: TGTGCCAGTAGTATACCGACTAGCGGGAGGGCCGGGGTGCAGTACTTC
D: NA; J: TRBJ2-7; V: TRBV27; size: once; CDR3: CASSPLPRSYEQYF; DNA: TGTGCCAGCAGTCCCCTCCCAAGGTCCTACGAGCAGTACTTC
D: NA; J: TRBJ2-7; V: TRBV7-9; size: NA; CDR3: CASSFRASLISEQYF; DNA: TGTGCCAGCAGCTTTAGGGCTAGCCTTATCTCAGAGCAGTACTTC
D: NA; J: TRBJ2-2; V: TRBV25-1; size: NA; CDR3: CASSEKGNTGELFF; DNA: TGTGCCAGCAGTGAGAAGGGAAACACCGGGGAGCTGTTTTTT
D: NA; J: TRBJ2-2; V: TRBV7-3; size: NA; CDR3: CASSKMPGTGELFF; DNA: TGTGCCAGCAGCAAGATGCCAGGAACCGGGGAGCTGTTTTTT
D: NA; J: TRBJ2-3; V: TRBV7-9; size: NA; CDR3: CASSLEGGSTDTQYF; DNA: TGTGCCAGCAGCTTAGAGGGCGGTAGCACAGATACGCAGTATTTT
D: NA; J: TRBJ1-2; V: TRBV5-6; size: NA; CDR3: CASSSTTRNYGYTF; DNA: TGTGCCAGCAGCTCTACGACCAGGAACTATGGCTACACCTTC
D: TRBD1; J: TRBJ2-3; V: TRBV28; size: NA; CDR3: CASSLWSRGRDTQYF; DNA: TGTGCCAGCAGTTTATGGAGCAGGGGGAGAGATACGCAGTATTTT
D: NA; J: TRBJ2-1; V: TRBV10-3; size: NA; CDR3: CAISDSGGLYNEQFF; DNA: TGTGCCATCAGTGATTCGGGGGGCCTCTACAATGAGCAGTTCTTC
D: NA; J: TRBJ2-7; V: TRBV5-1; size: NA; CDR3: CASSPRVGGQDYEQYF; DNA: TGCGCCAGCAGCCCCCGCGTTGGGGGACAAGACTACGAGCAGTACTTC
D: NA; J: TRBJ2-7; V: TRBV7-2; size: NA; CDR3: CASSLGGLYEQYF; DNA: TGTGCCAGCAGCTTAGGGGGTTTGTACGAGCAGTACTTC
D: TRBD1; J: TRBJ2-5; V: TRBV9; size: NA; CDR3: CASSAYTGEETQYF; DNA: TGTGCCAGCAGCGCATACACAGGGGAGGAGACCCAGTACTTC
D: NA; J: TRBJ1-3; V: TRBV27; size: NA; CDR3: CASSYSPSGNTIYF; DNA: TGTGCCAGCAGTTACTCCCCCTCTGGAAACACCATATATTTT
D: TRBD1; J: TRBJ2-7; V: TRBV18; size: NA; CDR3: CASSPPRTGEEQYF; DNA: TGTGCCAGCTCACCACCACGGACAGGGGAAGAGCAGTACTTC
D: NA; J: TRBJ2-2; V: TRBV28; size: NA; CDR3: CASSLPGLVSAGELFF; DNA: TGTGCCAGCAGTTTACCGGGCTTGGTCTCCGCCGGGGAGCTGTTTTTT
D: NA; J: TRBJ2-1; V: TRBV28; size: NA; CDR3: CASSLGGLPNEQFF; DNA: TGTGCCAGCAGCCTTGGAGGACTACCCAATGAGCAGTTCTTC
D: NA; J: TRBJ2-1; V: TRBV27; size: NA; CDR3: CASSSDFSGYNEQFF; DNA: TGTGCCAGCAGTTCCGACTTTTCGGGGTACAATGAGCAGTTCTTC
D: NA; J: TRBJ2-2; V: TRBV7-3; size: NA; CDR3: CASSLGTDIPGELFF; DNA: TGTGCCAGCAGCTTAGGAACAGATATTCCCGGGGAGCTGTTTTTT
D: TRBD2; J: TRBJ2-7; V: TRBV18; size: NA; CDR3: CASSPPGLAGLYEQYF; DNA: TGTGCCAGCTCACCACCTGGACTAGCGGGATTATACGAGCAGTACTTC
D: NA; J: TRBJ2-2; V: TRBV9; size: NA; CDR3: CASSVGMGRIQTRTGELFF; DNA: TGTGCCAGCAGCGTAGGGATGGGCAGGATACAAACCCGCACCGGGGAGCTGTTTTTT
D: NA; J: TRBJ1-5; V: TRBV28; size: NA; CDR3: CASTQGGGNQPQHF; DNA: TGTGCCAGCACCCAGGGAGGGGGCAATCAGCCCCAGCATTTT
D: NA; J: TRBJ1-1; V: TRBV6-6; size: few; CDR3: CASSPYIVGTEAFF; DNA: TGTGCCAGCAGTCCATATATAGTCGGCACTGAAGCTTTCTTT
D: TRBD1; J: TRBJ2-7; V: TRBV27; size: NA; CDR3: CASSTVRAEGQGVHEQYF; DNA: TGTGCCAGCAGTACAGTACGGGCAGAGGGACAGGGGGTCCACGAGCAGTACTTC
D: TRBD2; J: TRBJ2-7; V: TRBV9; size: NA; CDR3: CASSVGASGRDEQYF; DNA: TGTGCCAGCAGCGTAGGGGCTAGCGGGAGGGACGAGCAGTACTTC
D: NA; J: TRBJ1-2; V: TRBV14; size: NA; CDR3: CASSQDSGYTF; DNA: TGTGCCAGCAGCCAAGACAGTGGCTACACCTTC
D: NA; J: TRBJ2-7; V: TRBV28; size: once; CDR3: CASSRDFIYEQYF; DNA: TGTGCCAGCAGTCGGGACTTCATCTACGAGCAGTACTTC
D: TRBD2; J: TRBJ2-1; V: TRBV4-1; size: NA; CDR3: CASSHSSGRSLGAYNEQFF; DNA: TGCGCCAGCAGCCACAGTAGCGGGAGGTCCCTCGGCGCCTACAATGAGCAGTTCTTC
D: NA; J: TRBJ2-7; V: TRBV7-9; size: NA; CDR3: CASTFGTGSYEQYF; DNA: TGTGCCAGCACCTTTGGGACGGGATCCTACGAGCAGTACTTC
D: NA; J: TRBJ2-2; V: TRBV5-6; size: NA; CDR3: CASSPAGVRGRTGELFF; DNA: TGTGCCAGCAGCCCCGCCGGTGTAAGGGGAAGAACCGGGGAGCTGTTTTTT
D: NA; J: TRBJ2-5; V: TRBV29-1; size: NA; CDR3: CSVVRRQNQETQYF; DNA: TGCAGCGTTGTACGGAGGCAGAACCAAGAGACCCAGTACTTC
D: NA; J: TRBJ2-7; V: TRBV5-1; size: NA; CDR3: CASSRTLTGYEQYF; DNA: TGCGCCAGCAGCCGAACCCTGACTGGGTACGAGCAGTACTTC
D: NA; J: TRBJ2-5; V: TRBV5-1; size: once; CDR3: CASSLGLGRETQYF; DNA: TGCGCCAGCAGCTTGGGGTTGGGGAGAGAGACCCAGTACTTC
D: NA; J: TRBJ2-3; V: TRBV7-6; size: NA; CDR3: CASSLQVSTDTQYF; DNA: TGTGCCAGCAGCTTACAGGTGTCGACAGATACGCAGTATTTT
D: NA; J: TRBJ1-5; V: TRBV2; size: medium-sized; CDR3: CASSNWANQPQHF; DNA: TGTGCCAGCAGTAACTGGGCTAATCAGCCCCAGCATTTT
D: NA; J: TRBJ2-4; V: TRBV5-5; size: NA; CDR3: CASSLHSENIQYF; DNA: TGTGCCAGCAGCTTGCACAGTGAAAACATTCAGTACTTC
D: NA; J: TRBJ2-7; V: TRBV2; size: once; CDR3: CASSEPDSSYEQYF; DNA: TGTGCCAGCAGTGAACCAGATTCCTCCTACGAGCAGTACTTC
D: NA; J: TRBJ1-5; V: TRBV15; size: NA; CDR3: CATSRRGSNQPQHF; DNA: TGTGCCACCAGCAGGAGGGGGAGCAATCAGCCCCAGCATTTT
D: TRBD2; J: TRBJ2-2; V: TRBV27; size: NA; CDR3: CASRREAIGELFF; DNA: TGTGCCAGCAGGCGGGAGGCGATCGGGGAGCTGTTTTTT
D: TRBD1; J: TRBJ2-7; V: TRBV18; size: NA; CDR3: CASSDRDRAYEQYF; DNA: TGTGCCAGCTCAGACCGGGACAGGGCTTACGAGCAGTACTTC